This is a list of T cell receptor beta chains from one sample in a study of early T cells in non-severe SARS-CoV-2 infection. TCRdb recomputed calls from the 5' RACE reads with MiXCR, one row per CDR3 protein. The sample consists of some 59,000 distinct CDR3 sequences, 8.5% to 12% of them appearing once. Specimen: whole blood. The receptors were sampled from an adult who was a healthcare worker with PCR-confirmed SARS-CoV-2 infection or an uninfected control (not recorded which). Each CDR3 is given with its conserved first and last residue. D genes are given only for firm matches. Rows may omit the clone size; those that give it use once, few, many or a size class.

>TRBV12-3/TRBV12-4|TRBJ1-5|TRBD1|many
CASSLSGGENQPQHF
TGTGCCAGCAGTTTGTCAGGGGGCGAAAATCAGCCCCAGCATTTT
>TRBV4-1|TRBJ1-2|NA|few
CASSQGAGSYGYTF
TGCGCCAGCAGCCAAGGGGCCGGGAGCTATGGCTACACCTTC
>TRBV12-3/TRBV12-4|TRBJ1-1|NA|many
CASSLWTLNTEAFF
TGTGCCAGCAGTTTATGGACTTTGAACACTGAAGCTTTCTTT
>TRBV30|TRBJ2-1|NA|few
CAWTWDRSSYNEQFF
TGTGCCTGGACGTGGGACCGTAGCTCATACAATGAGCAGTTCTTC
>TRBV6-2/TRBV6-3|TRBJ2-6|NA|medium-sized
CASSYSEGANVLTF
TGTGCCAGCAGTTACTCGGAGGGGGCCAACGTCCTGACTTTC
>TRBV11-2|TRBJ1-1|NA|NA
CASSSVGRGHQKNTEAFF
TGTGCCAGCAGCTCTGTAGGACGGGGACACCAAAAGAACACTGAAGCTTTCTTT
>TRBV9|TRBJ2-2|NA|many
CASSVRDVGANTGELFF
TGTGCCAGCAGCGTGAGAGATGTGGGCGCGAACACCGGGGAGCTGTTTTTT
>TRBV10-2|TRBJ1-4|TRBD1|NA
CASSEWTGGREKLFF
TGCGCCAGCAGTGAGTGGACAGGGGGCAGGGAAAAACTGTTTTTT
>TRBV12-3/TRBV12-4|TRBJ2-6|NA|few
CASRMPGSGANVLTF
TGTGCCAGCAGAATGCCAGGGTCTGGGGCCAACGTCCTGACTTTC
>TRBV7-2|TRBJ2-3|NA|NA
CASSLWVNSLSGPQYF
TGTGCCAGCAGCTTGTGGGTGAATAGTTTAAGTGGTCCGCAGTATTTT
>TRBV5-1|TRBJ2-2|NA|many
CASSRMPGGRGTTGELFF
TGCGCCAGCAGCCGAATGCCGGGAGGCAGGGGTACCACCGGGGAGCTGTTTTTT
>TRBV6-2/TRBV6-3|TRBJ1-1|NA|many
CASSGTDNTEAFF
TGTGCCAGCAGTGGGACGGATAACACTGAAGCTTTCTTT
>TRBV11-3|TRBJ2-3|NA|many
CASSLTDTQYF
TGTGCCAGCAGCTTGACGGATACGCAGTATTTT
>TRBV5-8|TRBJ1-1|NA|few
CASTSLGREAFF
TGTGCCAGCACCTCCCTCGGGAGAGAAGCTTTCTTT
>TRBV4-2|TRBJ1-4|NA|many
CASSQNPPGALGAREKLFF
TGTGCCAGCAGCCAAAATCCCCCCGGGGCGTTGGGGGCGAGGGAAAAACTGTTTTTT
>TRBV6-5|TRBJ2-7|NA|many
CASSSLRGWTVEQYF
TGTGCCAGCAGTTCCTTAAGGGGCTGGACTGTCGAGCAGTACTTC
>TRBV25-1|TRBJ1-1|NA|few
CASTWNTEAFF
TGTGCCAGCACATGGAACACTGAAGCTTTCTTT
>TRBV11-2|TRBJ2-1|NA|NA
CASSPDPRGEQFF
TGTGCCAGCAGCCCCGATCCCCGGGGTGAGCAGTTCTTC
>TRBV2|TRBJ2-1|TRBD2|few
CASKSRGSYNEQFF
TGTGCCAGCAAGTCGCGGGGGTCCTACAATGAGCAGTTCTTC
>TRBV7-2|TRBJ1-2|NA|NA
CASSRPIYGYTF
TGTGCCAGCAGCCGCCCGATTTATGGCTACACCTTC
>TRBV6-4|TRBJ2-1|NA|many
CASSVRQWPSDEQFF
TGTGCCAGCAGTGTCAGGCAGTGGCCATCCGATGAGCAGTTCTTC
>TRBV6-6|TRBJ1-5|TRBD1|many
CASRSQGAGNQPQHF
TGTGCCAGCAGATCACAGGGGGCTGGCAATCAGCCCCAGCATTTT
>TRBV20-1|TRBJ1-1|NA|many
CSGSSGTGVDTEAFF
TGCAGTGGCTCCTCCGGGACGGGAGTGGACACTGAAGCTTTCTTT
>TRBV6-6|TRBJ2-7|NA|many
CASSRYLSYEQYF
TGTGCCAGCAGTCGATACCTCTCCTACGAGCAGTACTTC
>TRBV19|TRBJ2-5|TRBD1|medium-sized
CASSKTGEETQYF
TGTGCCAGTAGTAAGACAGGGGAAGAGACCCAGTACTTC
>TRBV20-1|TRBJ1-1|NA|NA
CSARVGINTEAFF
TGCAGTGCTAGAGTAGGGATTAACACTGAAGCTTTCTTT
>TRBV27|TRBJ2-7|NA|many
CASSSSTSYEQYF
TGTGCCAGCAGTTCCTCCACCTCCTACGAGCAGTACTTC
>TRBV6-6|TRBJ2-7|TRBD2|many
CASSSGGEQYF
TGTGCCAGCAGTTCGGGGGGCGAGCAGTACTTC
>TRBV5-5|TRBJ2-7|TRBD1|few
CASSLEDRAEQYF
TGTGCCAGCAGCTTGGAGGACAGGGCCGAGCAGTACTTC
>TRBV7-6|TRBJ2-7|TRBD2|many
CASSRGPSGQAGEQYF
TGTGCCAGCAGCCGAGGCCCTAGCGGCCAGGCCGGCGAGCAGTACTTC
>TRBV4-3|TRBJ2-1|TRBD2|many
CASSQELPIGGRRGSYNEQFF
TGCGCCAGCAGCCAAGAACTCCCCATAGGCGGGAGAAGGGGCTCCTACAATGAGCAGTTCTTC
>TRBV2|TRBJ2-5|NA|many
CASMEGGETQYF
TGTGCCAGCATGGAAGGAGGGGAGACCCAGTACTTC
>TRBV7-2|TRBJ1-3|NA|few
CASSLARQATPGGTIYF
TGTGCCAGCAGCTTAGCGCGACAGGCGACCCCCGGGGGGACCATATATTTT
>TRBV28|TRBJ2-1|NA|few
CASSLGQGVDEQFF
TGTGCCAGCAGTTTAGGGCAGGGTGTCGATGAGCAGTTCTTC
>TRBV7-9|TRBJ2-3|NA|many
CASSPPRGTTDTQYF
TGTGCCAGCAGCCCCCCGCGGGGAACTACGGATACGCAGTATTTT
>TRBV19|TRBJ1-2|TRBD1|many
CASRGTGWAYGYTF
TGTGCCAGTAGGGGGACAGGGTGGGCCTATGGCTACACCTTC
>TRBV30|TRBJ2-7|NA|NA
CAWRGGLYEQYF
TGTGCCTGGCGGGGTGGCCTCTACGAGCAGTACTTC
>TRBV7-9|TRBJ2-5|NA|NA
CASSLDRLEETQYF
TGTGCCAGCAGCTTAGATCGGCTAGAAGAGACCCAGTACTTC
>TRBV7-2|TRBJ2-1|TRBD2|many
CASSRDTTSGRGEQFF
TGTGCCAGCAGCAGGGACACGACTAGCGGGAGGGGTGAGCAGTTCTTC
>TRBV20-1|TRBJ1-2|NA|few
CSARVSGDPKVYGYTF
TGCAGTGCTAGGGTTTCAGGGGACCCAAAGGTCTATGGCTACACCTTC
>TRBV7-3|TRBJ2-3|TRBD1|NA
CASSLGGTGAAGDTQYF
TGTGCCAGCAGCTTAGGAGGGACAGGGGCCGCCGGAGATACGCAGTATTTT
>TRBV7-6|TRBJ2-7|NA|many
CASSLQPGDEQYF
TGTGCCAGCAGCTTACAGCCAGGGGACGAGCAGTACTTC
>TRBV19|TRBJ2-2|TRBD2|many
CASSDPGLAGGSGAGELFF
TGTGCCAGTAGCGACCCGGGACTAGCGGGAGGATCGGGTGCCGGGGAGCTGTTTTTT
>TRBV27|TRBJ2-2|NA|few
CASSFLRDSGELFF
TGTGCCAGCAGTTTCCTACGGGACTCCGGGGAGCTGTTTTTT
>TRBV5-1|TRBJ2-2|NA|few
CASAENTGELFF
TGCGCCAGTGCGGAGAACACCGGGGAGCTGTTTTTT
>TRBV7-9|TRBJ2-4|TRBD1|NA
CASNVDRDKNIQYF
TGTGCCAGCAACGTAGACAGGGACAAAAACATTCAGTACTTC
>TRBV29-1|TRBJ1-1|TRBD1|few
CSGMTGMNTEAFF
TGCAGCGGTATGACAGGGATGAACACTGAAGCTTTCTTT
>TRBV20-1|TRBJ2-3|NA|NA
CSAVPWGSTDTQYF
TGCAGTGCTGTCCCCTGGGGCAGCACAGATACGCAGTATTTT
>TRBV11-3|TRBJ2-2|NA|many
CASSFRWNTGELFF
TGTGCCAGCAGCTTTCGTTGGAACACCGGGGAGCTGTTTTTT
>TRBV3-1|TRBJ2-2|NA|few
CASSPRLVNTGELFF
TGTGCCAGCAGCCCACGACTAGTGAACACCGGGGAGCTGTTTTTT
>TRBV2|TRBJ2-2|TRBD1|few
CASKLQGVNTGELFF
TGTGCCAGCAAGCTACAGGGGGTAAACACCGGGGAGCTGTTTTTT
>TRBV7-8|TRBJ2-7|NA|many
CASSNLVTTYEQYF
TGTGCCAGCAGCAATCTGGTAACAACCTACGAGCAGTACTTC
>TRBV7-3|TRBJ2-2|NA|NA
CASSIKTSGELFF
TGTGCCAGCAGCATTAAAACGTCCGGGGAGCTGTTTTTT
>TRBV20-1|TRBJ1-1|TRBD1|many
CSAKRGRGNTEAFF
TGCAGTGCAAAAAGGGGGCGCGGAAACACTGAAGCTTTCTTT
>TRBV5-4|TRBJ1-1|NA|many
CASSRDWALNTEAFF
TGTGCCAGCAGCCGGGATTGGGCTTTGAACACTGAAGCTTTCTTT
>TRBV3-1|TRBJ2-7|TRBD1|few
CASSQLGQSYEQYF
TGTGCCAGCAGCCAATTGGGACAGTCCTACGAGCAGTACTTC
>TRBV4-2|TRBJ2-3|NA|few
CASSQGASGAYTQYF
TGTGCCAGCAGCCAAGGCGCGTCGGGGGCATATACGCAGTATTTT
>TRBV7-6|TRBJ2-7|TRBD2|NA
CASSSFASGRTYEQYF
TGTGCCAGCAGCTCCTTCGCTAGCGGGCGCACCTACGAGCAGTACTTC
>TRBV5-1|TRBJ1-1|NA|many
CASSHNTEAFF
TGCGCCAGCAGCCACAACACTGAAGCTTTCTTT
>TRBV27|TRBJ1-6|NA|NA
CASSQISSYNSPLHF
TGTGCCAGCAGCCAGATTAGCTCCTATAATTCACCCCTCCACTTT